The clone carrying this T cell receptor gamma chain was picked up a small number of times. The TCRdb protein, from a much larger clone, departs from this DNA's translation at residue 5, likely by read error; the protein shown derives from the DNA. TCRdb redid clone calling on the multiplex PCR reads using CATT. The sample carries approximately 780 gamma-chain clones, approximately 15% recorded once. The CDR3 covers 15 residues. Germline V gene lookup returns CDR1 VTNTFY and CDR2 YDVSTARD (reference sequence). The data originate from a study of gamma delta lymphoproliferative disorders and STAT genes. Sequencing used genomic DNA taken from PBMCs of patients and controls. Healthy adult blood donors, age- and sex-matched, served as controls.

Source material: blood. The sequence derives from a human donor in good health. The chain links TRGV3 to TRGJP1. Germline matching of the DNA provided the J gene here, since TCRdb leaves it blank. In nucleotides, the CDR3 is TGTGCCACCTGGTACAGGCTGGTCACTGGTTGGTTCAAGATATTT. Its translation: CATWYRLVTGWFKIF.